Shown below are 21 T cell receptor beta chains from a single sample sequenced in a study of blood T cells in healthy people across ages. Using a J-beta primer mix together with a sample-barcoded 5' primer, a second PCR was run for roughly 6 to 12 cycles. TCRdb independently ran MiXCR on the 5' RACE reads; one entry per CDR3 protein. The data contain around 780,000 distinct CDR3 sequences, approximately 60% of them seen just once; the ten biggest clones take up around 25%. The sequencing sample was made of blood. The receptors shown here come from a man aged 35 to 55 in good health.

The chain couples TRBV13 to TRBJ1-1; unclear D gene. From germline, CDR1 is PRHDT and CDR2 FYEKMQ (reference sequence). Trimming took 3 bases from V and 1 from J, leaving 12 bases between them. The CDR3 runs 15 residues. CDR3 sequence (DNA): TGTGCCAGCAGCTTCGGAGTTTCAAGGAACACTGAAGCTTTCTTT. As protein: CASSFGVSRNTEAFF.

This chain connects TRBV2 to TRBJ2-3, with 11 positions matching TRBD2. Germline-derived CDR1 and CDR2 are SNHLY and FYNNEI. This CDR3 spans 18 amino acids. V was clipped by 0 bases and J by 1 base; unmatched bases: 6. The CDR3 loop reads CASSEADQLAGGTDTQYF. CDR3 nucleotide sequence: TGTGCCAGCAGTGAAGCTGACCAACTAGCGGGGGGCACAGATACGCAGTATTTT.

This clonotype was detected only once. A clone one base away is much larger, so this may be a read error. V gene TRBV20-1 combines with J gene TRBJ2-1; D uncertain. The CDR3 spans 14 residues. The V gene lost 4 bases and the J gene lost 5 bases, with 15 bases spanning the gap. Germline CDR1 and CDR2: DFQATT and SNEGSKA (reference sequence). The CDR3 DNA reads TGCAGTGCTAAAGACGCCGCCAGGCACAATGAGCAGTTCTTC. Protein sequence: CSAKDAARHNEQFF.

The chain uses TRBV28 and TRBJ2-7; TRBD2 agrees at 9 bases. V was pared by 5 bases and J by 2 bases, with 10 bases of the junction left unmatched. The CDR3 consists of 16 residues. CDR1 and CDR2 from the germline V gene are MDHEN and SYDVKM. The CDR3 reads CASSPGGAGGAYEQYF. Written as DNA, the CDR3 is TGTGCCAGCAGTCCCGGAGGAGCGGGAGGTGCCTACGAGCAGTACTTC.

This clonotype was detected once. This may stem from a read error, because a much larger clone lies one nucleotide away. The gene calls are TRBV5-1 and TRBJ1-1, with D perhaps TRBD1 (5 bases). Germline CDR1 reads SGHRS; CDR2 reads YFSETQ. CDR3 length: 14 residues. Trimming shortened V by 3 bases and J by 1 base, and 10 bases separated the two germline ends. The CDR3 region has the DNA TGCGCCAGCAGCTCCAGACAGCCGAACACTGAAGCTTTCTTT. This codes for CASSSRQPNTEAFF.

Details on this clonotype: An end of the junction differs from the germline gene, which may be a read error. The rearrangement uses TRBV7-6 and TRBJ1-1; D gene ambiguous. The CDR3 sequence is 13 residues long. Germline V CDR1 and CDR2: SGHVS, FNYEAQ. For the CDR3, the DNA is TGTGCCAGCAGGGAACGAGGAGGCACTGAGGCTTTCTTT. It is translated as CASRERGGTEAFF.

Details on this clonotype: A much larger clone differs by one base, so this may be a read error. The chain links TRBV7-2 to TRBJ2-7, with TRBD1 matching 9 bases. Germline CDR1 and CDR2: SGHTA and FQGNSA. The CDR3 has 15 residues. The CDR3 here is CASSRPGQGGFEQCF. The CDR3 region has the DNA TGTGCCAGCAGCCGGCCGGGACAGGGTGGGTTCGAGCAGTGCTTC.

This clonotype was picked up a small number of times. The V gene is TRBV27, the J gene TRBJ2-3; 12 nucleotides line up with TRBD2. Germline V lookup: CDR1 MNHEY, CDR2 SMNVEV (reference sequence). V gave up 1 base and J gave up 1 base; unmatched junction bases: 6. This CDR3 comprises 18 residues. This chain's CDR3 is CASSLWLAGGGGTDTQYF. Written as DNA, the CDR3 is TGTGCCAGCAGTTTATGGCTAGCGGGGGGGGGCGGCACAGATACGCAGTATTTT.

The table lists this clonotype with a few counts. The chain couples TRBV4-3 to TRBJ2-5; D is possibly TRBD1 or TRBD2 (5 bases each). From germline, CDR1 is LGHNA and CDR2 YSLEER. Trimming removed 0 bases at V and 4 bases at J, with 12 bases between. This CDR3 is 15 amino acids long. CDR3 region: CASSQEARGGETQYF. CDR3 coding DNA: TGCGCCAGCAGCCAAGAGGCCCGGGGCGGAGAGACCCAGTACTTC.

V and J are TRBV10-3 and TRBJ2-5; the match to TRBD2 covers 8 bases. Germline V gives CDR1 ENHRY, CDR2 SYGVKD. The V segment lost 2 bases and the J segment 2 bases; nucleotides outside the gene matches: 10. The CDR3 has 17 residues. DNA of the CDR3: TGTGCCATCAGTGAGCCCACGCGGGGGGCGGGACAAGAGACCCAGTACTTC. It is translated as CAISEPTRGAGQETQYF.

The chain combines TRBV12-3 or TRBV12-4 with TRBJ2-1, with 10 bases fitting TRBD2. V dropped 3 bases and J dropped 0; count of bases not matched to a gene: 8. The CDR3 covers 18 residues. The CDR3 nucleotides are TGTGCCAGCAGTTTTGGGACTAGCGCCACGAGCTCCTACAATGAGCAGTTCTTC. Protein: CASSFGTSATSSYNEQFF.

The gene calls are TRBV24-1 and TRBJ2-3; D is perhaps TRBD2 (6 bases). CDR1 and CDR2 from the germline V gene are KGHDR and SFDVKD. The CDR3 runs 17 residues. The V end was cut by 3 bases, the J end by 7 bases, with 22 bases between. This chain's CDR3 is CATSDPAGTGVVNTQYF. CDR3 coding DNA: TGTGCCACCAGTGATCCCGCGGGGACCGGCGTGGTAAATACGCAGTATTTT.

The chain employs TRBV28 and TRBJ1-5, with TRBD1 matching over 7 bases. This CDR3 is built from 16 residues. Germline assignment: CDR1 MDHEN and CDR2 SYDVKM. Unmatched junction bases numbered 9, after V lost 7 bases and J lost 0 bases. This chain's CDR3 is CASITGTAYSNQPQHF. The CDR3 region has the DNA TGTGCCAGCATTACCGGGACAGCCTATAGCAATCAGCCCCAGCATTTT.

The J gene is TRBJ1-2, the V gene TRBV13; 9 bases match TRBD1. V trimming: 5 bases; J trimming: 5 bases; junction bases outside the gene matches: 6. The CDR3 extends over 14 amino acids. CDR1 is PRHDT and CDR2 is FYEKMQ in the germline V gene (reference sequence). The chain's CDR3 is CASSPRDRVYGYTF. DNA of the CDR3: TGTGCCAGCAGCCCCCGGGACAGGGTTTATGGCTACACCTTC.

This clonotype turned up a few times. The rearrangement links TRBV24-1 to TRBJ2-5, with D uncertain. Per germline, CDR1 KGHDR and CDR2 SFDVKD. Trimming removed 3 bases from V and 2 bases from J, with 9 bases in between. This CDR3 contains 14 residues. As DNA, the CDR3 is TGTGCCACCAGTGATCAAAACGTACAAGAGACCCAGTACTTC. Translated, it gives CATSDQNVQETQYF.

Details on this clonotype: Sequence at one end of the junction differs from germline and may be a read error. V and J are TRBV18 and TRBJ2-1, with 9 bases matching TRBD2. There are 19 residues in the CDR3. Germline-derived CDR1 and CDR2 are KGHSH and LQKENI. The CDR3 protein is CTSSPEFGSGGLSYNEQFF. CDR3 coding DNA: TGTACCAGCTCACCAGAGTTTGGTAGCGGGGGCCTATCGTACAATGAGCAGTTCTTC.

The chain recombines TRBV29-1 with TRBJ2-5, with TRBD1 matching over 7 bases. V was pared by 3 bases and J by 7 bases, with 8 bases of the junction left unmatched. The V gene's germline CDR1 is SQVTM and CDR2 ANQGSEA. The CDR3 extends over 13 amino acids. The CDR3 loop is CSVDGTGDGTQYF. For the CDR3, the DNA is TGCAGCGTTGACGGTACAGGGGACGGGACCCAGTACTTC.

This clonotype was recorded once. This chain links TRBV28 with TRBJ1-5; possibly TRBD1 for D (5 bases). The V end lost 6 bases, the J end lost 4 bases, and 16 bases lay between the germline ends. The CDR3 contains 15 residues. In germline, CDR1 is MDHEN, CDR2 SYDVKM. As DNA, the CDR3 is TGTGCCAGCAGCCCCCGGGGCGGGGTTAATCAGCCCCAGCATTTT. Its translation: CASSPRGGVNQPQHF.

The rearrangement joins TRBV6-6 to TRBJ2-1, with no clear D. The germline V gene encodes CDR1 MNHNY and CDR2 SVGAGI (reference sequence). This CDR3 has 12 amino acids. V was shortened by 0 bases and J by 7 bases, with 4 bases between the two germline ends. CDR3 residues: CASSYSWNEQFF. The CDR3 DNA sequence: TGTGCCAGCAGTTACTCGTGGAATGAGCAGTTCTTC.

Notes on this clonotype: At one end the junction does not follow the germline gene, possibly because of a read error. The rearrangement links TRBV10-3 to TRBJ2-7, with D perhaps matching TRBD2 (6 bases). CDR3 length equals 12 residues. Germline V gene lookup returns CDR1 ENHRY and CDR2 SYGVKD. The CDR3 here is CAIRGDSHEQYF. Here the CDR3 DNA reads TGTGCCATCAGAGGGGACTCCCACGAGCAGTACTTC.

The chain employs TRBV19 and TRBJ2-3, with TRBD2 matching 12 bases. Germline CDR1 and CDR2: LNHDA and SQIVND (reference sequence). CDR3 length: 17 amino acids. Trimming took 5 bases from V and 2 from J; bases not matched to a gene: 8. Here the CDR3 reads CASSDLLAGGTTDTQYF. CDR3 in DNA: TGTGCCAGTAGTGACCTCCTAGCGGGGGGGACCACAGATACGCAGTATTTT.